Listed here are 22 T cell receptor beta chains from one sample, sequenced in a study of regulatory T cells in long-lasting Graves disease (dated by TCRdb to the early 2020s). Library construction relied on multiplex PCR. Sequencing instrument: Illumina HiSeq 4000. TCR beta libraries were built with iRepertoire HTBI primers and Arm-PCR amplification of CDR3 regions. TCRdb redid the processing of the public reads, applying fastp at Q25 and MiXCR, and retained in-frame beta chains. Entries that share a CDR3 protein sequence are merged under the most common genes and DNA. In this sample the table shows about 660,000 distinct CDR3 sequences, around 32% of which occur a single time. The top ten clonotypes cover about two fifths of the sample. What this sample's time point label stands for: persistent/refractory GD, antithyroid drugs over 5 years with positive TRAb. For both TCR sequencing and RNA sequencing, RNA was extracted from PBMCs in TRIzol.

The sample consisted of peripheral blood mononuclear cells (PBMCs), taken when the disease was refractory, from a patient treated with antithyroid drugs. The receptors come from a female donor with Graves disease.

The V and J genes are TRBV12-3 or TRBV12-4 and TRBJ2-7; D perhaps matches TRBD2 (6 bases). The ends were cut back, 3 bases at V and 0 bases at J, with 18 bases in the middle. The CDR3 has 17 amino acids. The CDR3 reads CASSFWRVRGSSYEQYF. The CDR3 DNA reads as TGTGCCAGCAGTTTCTGGCGGGTTCGGGGGAGCTCCTACGAGCAGTACTTC.

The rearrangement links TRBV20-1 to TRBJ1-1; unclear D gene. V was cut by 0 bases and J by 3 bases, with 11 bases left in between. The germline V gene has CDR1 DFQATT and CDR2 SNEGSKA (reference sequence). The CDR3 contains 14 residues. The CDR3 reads CSARDPVWDTEAFF. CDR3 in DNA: TGCAGTGCTAGAGATCCGGTTTGGGACACTGAAGCTTTCTTT.

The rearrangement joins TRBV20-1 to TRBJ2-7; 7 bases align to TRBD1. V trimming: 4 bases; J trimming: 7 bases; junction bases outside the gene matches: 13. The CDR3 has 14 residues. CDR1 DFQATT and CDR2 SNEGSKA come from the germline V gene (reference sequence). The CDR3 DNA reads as TGCAGTGCTATGCCGGGGACAGTAGTGTGGGAGCAGTACTTC. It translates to CSAMPGTVVWEQYF.

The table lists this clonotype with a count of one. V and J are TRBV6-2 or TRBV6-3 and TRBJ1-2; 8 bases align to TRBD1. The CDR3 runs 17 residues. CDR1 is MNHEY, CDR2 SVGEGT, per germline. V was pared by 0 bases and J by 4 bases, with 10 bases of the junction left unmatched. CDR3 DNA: TGTGCCAGCAGTTACTCGAAACCAGGGGGCAGAAGCTATGGCTACACCTTC. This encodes CASSYSKPGGRSYGYTF.

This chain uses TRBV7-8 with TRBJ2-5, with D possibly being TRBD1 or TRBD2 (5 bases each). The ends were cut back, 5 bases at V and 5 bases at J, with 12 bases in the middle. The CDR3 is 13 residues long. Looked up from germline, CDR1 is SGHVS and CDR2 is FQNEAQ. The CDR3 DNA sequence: TGTGCCAGCAGCCCGGGACCGTGGGAGACCCAGTACTTC. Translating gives CASSPGPWETQYF. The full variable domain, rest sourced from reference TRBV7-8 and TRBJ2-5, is GAGVSQSPRYKVAKRGQDVALRCDPISGHVSLFWYQQALGQGPEFLTYFQNEAQLDKSGLPSDRFFAERPEGSVSTLKIQRTQQEDSAVYLCASSPGPWETQYFGPGTRLLVL.

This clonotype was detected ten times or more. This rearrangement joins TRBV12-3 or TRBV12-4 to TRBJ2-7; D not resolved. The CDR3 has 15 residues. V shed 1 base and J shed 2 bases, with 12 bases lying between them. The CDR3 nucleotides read TGTGCCAGCAGTTTAGTGGGCAGCTCCACCTACGAGCAGTACTTC. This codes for CASSLVGSSTYEQYF.

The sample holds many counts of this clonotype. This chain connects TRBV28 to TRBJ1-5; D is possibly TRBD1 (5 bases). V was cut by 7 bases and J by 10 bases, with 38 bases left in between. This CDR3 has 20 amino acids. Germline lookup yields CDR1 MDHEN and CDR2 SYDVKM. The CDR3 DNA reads TGTGCCAGCACCCCGGCTGTCGTAACGGTGAGGGGCACCCAATCAAGCCCCCAGCATTTT. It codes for CASTPAVVTVRGTQSSPQHF.

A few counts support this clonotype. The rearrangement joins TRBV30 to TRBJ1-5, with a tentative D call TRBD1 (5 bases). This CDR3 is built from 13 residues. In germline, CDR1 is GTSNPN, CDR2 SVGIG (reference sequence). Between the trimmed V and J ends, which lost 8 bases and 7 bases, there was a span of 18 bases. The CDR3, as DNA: TGTGCCGGGGAAAGGGGTGGGAGGCAGCCCCAGCATTTT. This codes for CAGERGGRQPQHF.

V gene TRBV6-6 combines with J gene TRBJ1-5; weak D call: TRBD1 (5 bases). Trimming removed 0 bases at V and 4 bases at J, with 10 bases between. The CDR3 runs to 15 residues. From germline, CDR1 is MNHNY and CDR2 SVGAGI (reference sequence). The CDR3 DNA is TGTGCCAGCAGTTACTCGAACAGGATGAATCAGCCCCAGCATTTT. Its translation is CASSYSNRMNQPQHF.

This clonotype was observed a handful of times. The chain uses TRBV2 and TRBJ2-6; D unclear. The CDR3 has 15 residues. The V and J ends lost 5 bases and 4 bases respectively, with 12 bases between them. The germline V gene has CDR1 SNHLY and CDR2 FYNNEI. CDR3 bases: TGTGCCAGCAGTAACTTACGGGCCGGGGCCAACGTCCTGACTTTC. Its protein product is CASSNLRAGANVLTF.

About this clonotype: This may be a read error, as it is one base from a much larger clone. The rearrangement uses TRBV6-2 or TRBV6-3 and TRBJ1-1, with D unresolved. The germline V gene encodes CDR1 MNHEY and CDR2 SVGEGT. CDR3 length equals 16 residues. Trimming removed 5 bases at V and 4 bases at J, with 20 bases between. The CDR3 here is CASSLGRISMSTEAFF. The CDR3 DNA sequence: TGTGCCAGCAGTCTTGGACGGATAAGCATGAGCACTGAAGCTTTCTTT.

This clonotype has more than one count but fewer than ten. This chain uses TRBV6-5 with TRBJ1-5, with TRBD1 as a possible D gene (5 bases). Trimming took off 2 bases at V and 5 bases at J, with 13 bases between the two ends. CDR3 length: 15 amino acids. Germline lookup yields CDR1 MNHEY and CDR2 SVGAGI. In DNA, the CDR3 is TGTGCCAGCAGTTACGGGCAGGGCCCGTATCAGCCCCAGCATTTT. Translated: CASSYGQGPYQPQHF.

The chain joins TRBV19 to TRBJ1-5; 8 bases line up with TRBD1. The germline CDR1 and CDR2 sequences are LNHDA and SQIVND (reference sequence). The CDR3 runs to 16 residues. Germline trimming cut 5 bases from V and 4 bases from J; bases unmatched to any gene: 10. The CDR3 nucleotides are TGTGCCAGTAGTTCAGTAGACAGGGGAGGTAATCAGCCCCAGCATTTT. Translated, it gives CASSSVDRGGNQPQHF.

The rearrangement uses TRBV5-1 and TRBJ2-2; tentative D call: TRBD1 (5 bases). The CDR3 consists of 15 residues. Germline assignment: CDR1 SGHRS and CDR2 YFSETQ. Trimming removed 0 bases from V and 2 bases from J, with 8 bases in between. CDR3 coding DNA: TGCGCCAGCAGCTTGGCCAGGGTTAACACCGGGGAGCTGTTTTTT. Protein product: CASSLARVNTGELFF.

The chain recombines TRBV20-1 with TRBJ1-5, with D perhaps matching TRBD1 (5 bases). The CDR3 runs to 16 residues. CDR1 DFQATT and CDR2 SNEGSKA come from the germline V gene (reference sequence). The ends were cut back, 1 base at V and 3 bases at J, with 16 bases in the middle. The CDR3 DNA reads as TGCAGTGCTAGAGCCCAGCCCGGGGGAAACAATCAGCCCCAGCATTTT. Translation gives CSARAQPGGNNQPQHF.

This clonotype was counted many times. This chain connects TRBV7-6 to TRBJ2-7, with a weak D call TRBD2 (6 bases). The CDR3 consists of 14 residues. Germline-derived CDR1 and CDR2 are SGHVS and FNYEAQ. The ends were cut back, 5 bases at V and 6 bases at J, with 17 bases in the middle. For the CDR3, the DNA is TGTGCCAGCAGCACCCAGGGACTCCTGTCCGAGCAGTACTTC. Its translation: CASSTQGLLSEQYF.

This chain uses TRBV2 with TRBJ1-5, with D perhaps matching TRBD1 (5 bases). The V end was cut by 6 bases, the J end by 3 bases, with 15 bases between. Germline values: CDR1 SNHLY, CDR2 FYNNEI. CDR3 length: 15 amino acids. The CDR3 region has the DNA TGTGCCAGCAGCGCTACCCAGACAGACAATCAGCCCCAGCATTTT. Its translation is CASSATQTDNQPQHF.

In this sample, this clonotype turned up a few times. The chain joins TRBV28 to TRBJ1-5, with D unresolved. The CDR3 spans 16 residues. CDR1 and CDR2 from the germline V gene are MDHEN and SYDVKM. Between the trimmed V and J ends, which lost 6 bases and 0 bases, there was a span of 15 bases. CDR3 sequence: CASRRTPVSSNQPQHF. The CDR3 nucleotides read TGTGCCAGCAGAAGAACACCAGTGAGTAGCAATCAGCCCCAGCATTTT.

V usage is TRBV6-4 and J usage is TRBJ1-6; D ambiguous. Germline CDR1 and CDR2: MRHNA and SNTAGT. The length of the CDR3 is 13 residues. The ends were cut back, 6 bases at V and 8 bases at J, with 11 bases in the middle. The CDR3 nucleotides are TGTGCCAGCAGCTCATTCACCGATTCACCCCTCCACTTT. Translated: CASSSFTDSPLHF.

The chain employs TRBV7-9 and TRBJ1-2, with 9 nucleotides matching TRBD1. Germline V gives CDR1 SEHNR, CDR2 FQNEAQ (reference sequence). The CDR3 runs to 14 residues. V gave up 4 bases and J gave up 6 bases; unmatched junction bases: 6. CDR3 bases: TGTGCCAGCAGCTGGGGACAGGGCAGCCATGGCTACACCTTC. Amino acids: CASSWGQGSHGYTF.

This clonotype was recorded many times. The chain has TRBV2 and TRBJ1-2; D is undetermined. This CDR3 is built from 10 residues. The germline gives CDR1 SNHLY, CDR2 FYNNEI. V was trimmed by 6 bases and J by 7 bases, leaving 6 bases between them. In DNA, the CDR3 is TGTGCCAGCAGGGAGGGTGGCTACACCTTC. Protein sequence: CASREGGYTF.

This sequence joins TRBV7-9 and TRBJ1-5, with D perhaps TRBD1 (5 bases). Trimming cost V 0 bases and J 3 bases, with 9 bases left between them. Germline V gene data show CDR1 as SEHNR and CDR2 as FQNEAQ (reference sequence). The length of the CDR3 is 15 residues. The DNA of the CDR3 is TGTGCCAGCAGCTTAGCGGGAGGGGTCAATCAGCCCCAGCATTTT. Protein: CASSLAGGVNQPQHF.